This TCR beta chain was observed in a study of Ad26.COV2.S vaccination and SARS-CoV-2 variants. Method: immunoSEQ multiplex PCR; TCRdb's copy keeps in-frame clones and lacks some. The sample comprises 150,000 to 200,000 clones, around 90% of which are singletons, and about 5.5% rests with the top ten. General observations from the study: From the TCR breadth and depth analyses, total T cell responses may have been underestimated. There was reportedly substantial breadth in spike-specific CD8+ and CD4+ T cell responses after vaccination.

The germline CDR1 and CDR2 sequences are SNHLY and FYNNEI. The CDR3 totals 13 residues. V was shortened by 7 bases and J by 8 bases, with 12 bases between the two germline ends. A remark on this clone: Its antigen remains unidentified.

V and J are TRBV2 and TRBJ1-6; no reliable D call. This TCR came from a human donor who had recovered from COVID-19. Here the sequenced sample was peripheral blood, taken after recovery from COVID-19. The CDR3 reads CASKVRQDSPLHF. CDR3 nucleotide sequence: TGTGCCAGCAAAGTCCGCCAGGATTCACCCCTCCACTTT.